A single sample gave rise to the 24 T cell receptor beta chains below, sequenced in a study of cytomegalovirus exposure and HLA in healthy donors. Use of 60 Vbeta and 13 Jbeta primers characterized the PCR. The table came from immunoSEQ multiplex PCR; TCRdb's copy has only in-frame clones and leaves some out. The sample includes over 50,000 clones, about 90% of them seen just once. Sample: PBMCs. Receptor source: a young man in good health and CMV-seronegative.

This chain connects TRBV7-2 to TRBJ1-1; D remains unclear. The CDR3 runs to 14 residues. Between the trimmed V and J ends, which lost 1 base and 0 bases, there was a span of 6 bases. Germline V gene sequence: CDR1 SGHTA, CDR2 FQGNSA. The CDR3 bases are TGTGCCAGCAGCTTAGGGCCTTTGAACACTGAAGCTTTCTTT. Encoded protein: CASSLGPLNTEAFF.

The chain is built from TRBV11-3 and TRBJ1-6, with TRBD1 matching 8 bases. CDR3 length: 13 amino acids. V lost 2 bases, J lost 10 bases, and 1 base stayed unmatched. Germline V gene lookup returns CDR1 SGHNT and CDR2 YENEEA. The CDR3 spells CASSLTGGSPLHF. The CDR3 DNA sequence: TGTGCCAGCAGCTTAACAGGGGGGTCACCCCTCCACTTT.

The chain uses TRBV30 and TRBJ1-6; D not resolved. V was shortened by 2 bases and J by 0 bases, with 8 bases between the two germline ends. The CDR3 has 15 amino acids. Germline V gene lookup returns CDR1 GTSNPN and CDR2 SVGIG (reference sequence). CDR3: CAWSLGSSYNSPLHF. CDR3 in DNA: TGTGCCTGGAGTCTCGGGAGCTCCTATAATTCACCCCTCCACTTT.

The rearrangement uses TRBV5-1 and TRBJ1-2; the D is unclear. V was trimmed by 4 bases and J by 0 bases, leaving 19 bases between them. Germline V gene sequence: CDR1 SGHRS, CDR2 YFSETQ. The CDR3 consists of 17 residues. For the CDR3, the DNA is TGCGCCAGCAGCCTCAACCCCTCCCGAGGTTCTAACTATGGCTACACCTTC. This translates into CASSLNPSRGSNYGYTF.

This clone has more than one count but fewer than ten. The CDR3 reads CASSPRTGLLYEQYF. DNA for the CDR3: TGTGCCAGCAGCCCCCGGACAGGGTTACTCTACGAGCAGTACTTC. The chain couples TRBV9 to TRBJ2-7, with 8 positions matching TRBD1. Germline CDR1 SGDLS, CDR2 YYNGEE. The CDR3 totals 15 residues. V gave up 4 bases and J gave up 3 bases; unmatched junction bases: 9. Filled out from reference TRBV9 and TRBJ2-7, the complete variable domain reads DSGVTQTPKHLITATGQRVTLRCSPRSGDLSVYWYQQSLDQGLQFLIQYYNGEERAKGNILERFSAQQFPDLHSELNLSSLELGDSALYFCASSPRTGLLYEQYFGPGTRLTVT.

The chain is built from TRBV28 and TRBJ2-7; D might be TRBD2 (6 bases). Germline assignment: CDR1 MDHEN and CDR2 SYDVKM. This CDR3 has 15 amino acids. Trimming shortened V by 6 bases and J by 2 bases, and 17 bases separated the two germline ends. The CDR3 bases are TGTGCCAGCAGGTCCAGGGTGGCGGGAACCTACGAGCAGTACTTC. It encodes CASRSRVAGTYEQYF. The full variable domain, its missing parts supplied by reference TRBV28 and TRBJ2-7, is DVKVTQSSRYLVKRTGEKVFLECVQDMDHENMFWYRQDPGLGLRLIYFSYDVKMKEKGDIPEGYSVSREKKERFSLILESASTNQTSMYLCASRSRVAGTYEQYFGPGTRLTVT.

The CDR3 loop is CASSAHRGLAEEYEQYF. CDR3 coding DNA: TGTGCCAGCAGCGCCCACAGGGGGCTAGCCGAAGAGTACGAGCAGTACTTC. This chain joins TRBV9 and TRBJ2-7; 9 nucleotides line up with TRBD1. This CDR3 has 17 residues. Trimming removed 3 bases from V and 4 bases from J; junction bases left unmatched: 14. CDR1 and CDR2 from the germline V gene are SGDLS and YYNGEE.

The chain combines TRBV9 with TRBJ1-4; D is possibly TRBD1 (6 bases). The CDR3 totals 16 residues. The germline V and J ends were trimmed by 0 bases and 2 bases, with 11 bases remaining between them. Germline assignment: CDR1 SGDLS and CDR2 YYNGEE. The chain's CDR3 is CASSVEGVGTNEKLFF. The CDR3 DNA follows: TGTGCCAGCAGCGTAGAGGGGGTAGGCACTAATGAAAAACTGTTTTTT.

About this clone itself: Sequence at one end of the junction differs from germline and may be a read error. The chain combines TRBV7-7 with TRBJ2-3; D is perhaps TRBD2 (6 bases). The CDR3 has 16 residues. The germline V gene encodes CDR1 SSHAT and CDR2 FNYEAQ (reference sequence). CDR3 DNA: TGTGCTAGCAGCTTAGCCGTAGCGGCGAGCACAGATACGCAGTATTTT. This sequence encodes CASSLAVAASTDTQYF. The whole variable domain, filled in from reference TRBV7-7 and TRBJ2-3, reads GAGVSQSPRYKVTKRGQDVTLRCDPISSHATLYWYQQALGQGPEFLTYFNYEAQPDKSGLPSDRFSAERPEGSISTLTIQRTEQRDSAMYRCASSLAVAASTDTQYFGPGTRLTVL.

The chain couples TRBV2 to TRBJ1-4; D gene ambiguous. The V end lost 6 bases, the J end lost 2 bases, and 22 bases lay between the germline ends. Germline V gene sequence: CDR1 SNHLY, CDR2 FYNNEI. This CDR3 region has 18 residues. The CDR3 DNA sequence: TGTGCCAGCAGCAGCAGCTTTGTTTCGGAGGTTACTAATGAAAAACTGTTTTTT. Amino acid sequence: CASSSSFVSEVTNEKLFF.

The gene calls are TRBV30 and TRBJ2-3; a possible D gene is TRBD2 (5 bases). The CDR3 consists of 13 residues. The germline V gene has CDR1 GTSNPN and CDR2 SVGIG (reference sequence). Trimming cost V 0 bases and J 3 bases, with 7 bases left between them. In DNA form, the CDR3 reads TGTGCCTGGAGTGTAGGGAGAACAGATACGCAGTATTTT. Translated, it gives CAWSVGRTDTQYF. Filled out from reference TRBV30 and TRBJ2-3, the complete variable domain reads SQTIHQWPATLVQPVGSPLSLECTVEGTSNPNLYWYRQAAGRGLQLLFYSVGIGQISSEVPQNLSASRPQDRQFILSSKKLLLSDSGFYLCAWSVGRTDTQYFGPGTRLTVL.

V usage is TRBV5-8 and J usage is TRBJ1-5, with 8 bases identical to TRBD1. The CDR3 extends over 16 amino acids. The trim removed 0 bases at V and 5 bases at J, leaving 7 bases unmatched. Germline lookup yields CDR1 SGHTS and CDR2 YDEGEE. The CDR3 loop is CASSLAQGARDQPQHF. The DNA of the CDR3 is TGTGCCAGCAGCTTGGCCCAGGGGGCGCGAGATCAGCCCCAGCATTTT.

The chain combines TRBV28 with TRBJ2-1; possibly TRBD1 for D (5 bases). V gave up 5 bases and J gave up 10 bases, with 18 bases separating them. The CDR3 is 14 amino acids. The germline V gene encodes CDR1 MDHEN and CDR2 SYDVKM. CDR3 residues: CASSPNYSGNEQFF. CDR3 nucleotides: TGTGCCAGCAGTCCTAACTACTCAGGGAACGAGCAGTTCTTC.

The genes are TRBV7-8 and TRBJ1-3, with a weak D call TRBD1 (5 bases). Trimming pared 2 bases from V and 1 base from J, leaving 9 bases between. Germline values: CDR1 SGHVS, CDR2 FQNEAQ. The CDR3 has 15 residues. Here the CDR3 reads CASSLSTGSGNTIYF. CDR3 bases: TGTGCCAGCAGCTTATCAACAGGATCTGGAAACACCATATATTTT.

V gene TRBV12-2 combines with J gene TRBJ2-5; TRBD2 reflects the table's D call only, with no check against the DNA. TRBV12-2 is deemed a pseudogene. This CDR3 comprises 16 residues. CDR3 residues: CASRQGLPGRGETQYF. Written as DNA, the CDR3 is TGTGCAAGTCGCCAGGGACTCCCCGGCCGTGGGGAGACCCAGTACTTC.

The CDR3 sequence is CASSLNFGGAEAFF. The CDR3 DNA reads as TGTGCCAGCAGTTTAAACTTCGGGGGTGCTGAAGCTTTCTTT. The chain joins TRBV27 to TRBJ1-1; D may be TRBD1 (5 bases). The CDR3 consists of 14 residues. V lost 2 bases to trimming and J lost 6 bases, with 13 bases between them. Germline lookup yields CDR1 MNHEY and CDR2 SMNVEV (reference sequence).

The chain couples TRBV4-1 to TRBJ2-5, with D possibly being TRBD2 (5 bases). The V gene's germline CDR1 is MGHRA and CDR2 YSYEKL. The CDR3 is 15 amino acids. The V end was cut by 0 bases, the J end by 5 bases, with 13 bases between. The CDR3 DNA is TGCGCCAGCAGCCAAGACCCGGGATGGTGGGAGACCCAGTACTTC. Protein product: CASSQDPGWWETQYF.

This clone showed up just once. This rearrangement joins TRBV4-1 to TRBJ2-3; D gene unclear. V was shortened by 4 bases and J by 0 bases, with 5 bases between the two germline ends. CDR3 length: 13 amino acids. Per germline, CDR1 MGHRA and CDR2 YSYEKL. CDR3 in amino acids: CASSPGSTDTQYF. The CDR3 nucleotides are TGCGCCAGCAGCCCTGGCAGCACAGATACGCAGTATTTT.

The chain employs TRBV2 and TRBJ2-5; 11 bases align to TRBD2. Germline V gene data show CDR1 as SNHLY and CDR2 as FYNNEI. CDR3 size: 15 residues. V shed 8 bases and J 5 bases; nucleotides not matched to a gene: 10. The CDR3 sequence: CASWASGGPVETQYF. CDR3 nucleotides: TGTGCCAGCTGGGCTAGCGGGGGGCCTGTGGAGACCCAGTACTTC.

The V gene is TRBV11-3, the J gene TRBJ1-4; TRBD1 aligns across 7 bases. Trimming took 1 base from V and 8 from J; bases not matched to a gene: 1. This CDR3 contains 13 residues. The V gene's germline CDR1 is SGHNT and CDR2 YENEEA. In DNA form, the CDR3 reads TGTGCCAGCAGCTTAGTACAGGGGGAAAAACTGTTTTTT. Amino acid sequence: CASSLVQGEKLFF.

The J gene is TRBJ2-1, the V gene TRBV15; D remains ambiguous. The CDR3 extends over 14 amino acids. CDR1 is LNHNV, CDR2 YYDKDF, per germline (reference sequence). V lost 1 base to trimming and J lost 7 bases, with 11 bases between them. The DNA of the CDR3 is TGTGCCACCAGCAGAGGTCAGTTCGGGAATGAGCAGTTCTTC. Encoded protein: CATSRGQFGNEQFF.

This clone came up once. The chain has TRBV6-1 and TRBJ2-7, with a tentative D call TRBD2 (6 bases). Germline V CDR1 and CDR2: MNHNS, SASEGT. The V gene lost 3 bases and the J gene lost 1 base, with 13 bases spanning the gap. This CDR3 is built from 15 residues. CDR3 in DNA: TGTGCCAGCAGTGATCGCGGGGACGGTTCCTACGAGCAGTACTTC. It specifies CASSDRGDGSYEQYF.

V gene TRBV6-5 combines with J gene TRBJ2-3, with D perhaps TRBD1 (6 bases). Deletions cut 6 bases from V and 0 bases from J, with 13 bases between. CDR1 and CDR2 from the germline V gene are MNHEY and SVGAGI. The length of the CDR3 is 15 residues. The CDR3 loop reads CASRRTVPSTDTQYF. DNA for the CDR3: TGTGCCAGCAGACGGACAGTGCCGAGCACAGATACGCAGTATTTT.

This clone is a singleton in its sample. The chain uses TRBV6-5 and TRBJ1-2, with TRBD1 matching 9 bases. Germline loops: CDR1 MNHEY, CDR2 SVGAGI. The CDR3 is 14 amino acids. With 5 bases clipped from V and 7 bases from J, the junction kept 8 bases outside the gene matches. In DNA form, the CDR3 reads TGTGCCAGCAGTCCCTACCGGGACAGGGTTGGCTACACCTTC. Amino acids: CASSPYRDRVGYTF.